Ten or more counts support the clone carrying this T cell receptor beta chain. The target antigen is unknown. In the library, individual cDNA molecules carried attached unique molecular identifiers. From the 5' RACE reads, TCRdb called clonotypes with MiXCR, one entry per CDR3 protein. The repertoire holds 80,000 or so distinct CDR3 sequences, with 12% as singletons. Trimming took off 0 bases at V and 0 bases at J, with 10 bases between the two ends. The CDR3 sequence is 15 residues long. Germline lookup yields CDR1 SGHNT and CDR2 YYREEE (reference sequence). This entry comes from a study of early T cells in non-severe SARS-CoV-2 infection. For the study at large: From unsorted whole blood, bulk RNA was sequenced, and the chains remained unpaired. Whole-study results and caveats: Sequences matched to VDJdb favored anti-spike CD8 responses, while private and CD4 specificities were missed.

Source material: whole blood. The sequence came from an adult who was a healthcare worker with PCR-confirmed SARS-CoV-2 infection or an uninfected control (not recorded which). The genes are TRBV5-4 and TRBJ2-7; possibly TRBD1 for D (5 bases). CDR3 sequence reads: CASSLVGHLSYEQYF. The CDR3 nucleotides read TGTGCCAGCAGCTTGGTCGGACACCTCTCCTACGAGCAGTACTTC.